The 3 T cell receptor beta chains presented below share a single source sample, sequenced in a study of blood T cell repertoires in COVID-19. The method was immunoSEQ multiplex PCR; TCRdb's version includes in-frame clones alone and lacks a portion of them. The table shows 270,000 or so clones, with 82% occurring only once. The specimen was peripheral blood. These receptors were obtained from a young woman with acute or convalescent COVID-19.

The CDR3, as DNA: TGTGCCAGCAGTCGAGAGGGGGCGGGTGGCTACACCTTC. This translates into CASSREGAGGYTF. The chain has TRBV27 and TRBJ1-2; 7 nucleotides line up with TRBD1. The V gene's germline CDR1 is MNHEY and CDR2 SMNVEV (reference sequence). Losses at the gene ends were 5 bases for V and 7 bases for J; bases not matched to a gene: 7. The CDR3 loop spans 13 amino acids.

This clone was observed a single time. The chain uses TRBV27 and TRBJ1-3, with D possibly matching TRBD1 (6 bases). The CDR3 extends over 14 amino acids. In germline, CDR1 is MNHEY, CDR2 SMNVEV (reference sequence). Trimming stripped 3 bases from V and 1 base from J, with 7 bases between. This chain's CDR3 is CASSFRGSGNTIYF. CDR3 bases: TGTGCCAGCAGTTTTAGGGGGTCTGGAAACACCATATATTTT.

The rearrangement links TRBV7-2 to TRBJ2-5, with TRBD1 matching over 9 bases. The germline gives CDR1 SGHTA, CDR2 FQGNSA. V gave up 5 bases and J gave up 5 bases; unmatched junction bases: 9. CDR3 length: 15 amino acids. DNA for the CDR3: TGTGCCAGCAGCCCAGTACAGGGGGCGGTGGAGACCCAGTACTTC. It specifies CASSPVQGAVETQYF.